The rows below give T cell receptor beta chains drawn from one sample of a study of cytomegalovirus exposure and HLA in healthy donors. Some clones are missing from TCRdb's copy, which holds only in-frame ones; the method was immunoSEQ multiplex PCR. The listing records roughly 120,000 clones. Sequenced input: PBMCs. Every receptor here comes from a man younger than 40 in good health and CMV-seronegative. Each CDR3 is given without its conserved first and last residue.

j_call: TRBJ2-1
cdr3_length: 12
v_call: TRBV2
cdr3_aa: ASSGRTSWNEQF

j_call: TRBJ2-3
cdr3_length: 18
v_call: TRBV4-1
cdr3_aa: ASSQVGSGSEIRGTDTQY

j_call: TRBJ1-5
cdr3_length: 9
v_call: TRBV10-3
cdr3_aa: AIGSSQPQH

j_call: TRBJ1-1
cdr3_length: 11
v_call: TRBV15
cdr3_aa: ATSEILNTEAF

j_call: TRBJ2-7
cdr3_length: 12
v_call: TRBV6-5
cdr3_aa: ASSYYRQYHEQY

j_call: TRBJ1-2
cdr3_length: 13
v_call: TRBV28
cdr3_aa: ASSSLTGTYYGYT

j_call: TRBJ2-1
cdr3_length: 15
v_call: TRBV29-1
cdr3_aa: SVDPSRTASSYNEQF

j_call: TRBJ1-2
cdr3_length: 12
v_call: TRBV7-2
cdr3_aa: ASSPHTGVQGYT

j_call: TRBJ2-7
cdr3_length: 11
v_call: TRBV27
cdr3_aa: ASRSESSYEQY

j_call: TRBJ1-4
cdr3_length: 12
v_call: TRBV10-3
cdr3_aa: AISMELFNEKLF

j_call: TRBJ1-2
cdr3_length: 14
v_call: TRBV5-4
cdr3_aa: ASSLDRSPFNYGYT

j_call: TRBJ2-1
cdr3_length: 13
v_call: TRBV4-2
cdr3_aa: ASSLLAGSGNEQF

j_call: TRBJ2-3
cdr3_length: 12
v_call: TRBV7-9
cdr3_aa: ASSLSSRPDTQY

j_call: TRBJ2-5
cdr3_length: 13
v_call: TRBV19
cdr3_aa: ASSGLPSGRETQY

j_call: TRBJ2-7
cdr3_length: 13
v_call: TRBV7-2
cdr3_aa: ASSRTSGSGYEQY

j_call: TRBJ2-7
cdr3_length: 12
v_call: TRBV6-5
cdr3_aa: ASSLDSGRTEQY

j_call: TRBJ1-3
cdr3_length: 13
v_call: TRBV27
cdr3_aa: ASRAYPDSGNTIY

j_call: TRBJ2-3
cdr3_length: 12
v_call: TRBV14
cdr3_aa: ASSPDTGPNTQY

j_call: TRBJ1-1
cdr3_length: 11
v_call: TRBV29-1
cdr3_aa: SVGDRPNTEAF

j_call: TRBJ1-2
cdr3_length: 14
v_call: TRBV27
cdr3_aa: ASSLSGQGAGYGYT

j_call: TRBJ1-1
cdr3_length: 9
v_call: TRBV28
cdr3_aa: ASSSFTEAF

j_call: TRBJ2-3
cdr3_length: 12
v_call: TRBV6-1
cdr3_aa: ASSRTSFADTQY

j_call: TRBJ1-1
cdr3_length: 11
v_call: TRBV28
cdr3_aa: ASRDDRVVEAF

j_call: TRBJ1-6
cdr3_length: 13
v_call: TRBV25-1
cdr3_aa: ASSGTGGEGSPLH

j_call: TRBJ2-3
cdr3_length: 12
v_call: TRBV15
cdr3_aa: ATGSGSGSDTQY

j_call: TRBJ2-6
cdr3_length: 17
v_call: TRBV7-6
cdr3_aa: ASSLEQGVGPSGANVLT

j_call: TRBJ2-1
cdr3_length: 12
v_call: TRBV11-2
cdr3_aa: ASTVGGLNNEQF

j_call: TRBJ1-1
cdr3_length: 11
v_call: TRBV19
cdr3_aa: ASSIRTVTEAF

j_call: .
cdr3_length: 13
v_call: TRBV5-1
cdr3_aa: ASSRGQGISYEQY

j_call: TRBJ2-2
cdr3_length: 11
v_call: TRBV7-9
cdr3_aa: ASSQNNGGELF

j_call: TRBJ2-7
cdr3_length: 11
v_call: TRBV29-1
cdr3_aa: SVGWSTSYEQY

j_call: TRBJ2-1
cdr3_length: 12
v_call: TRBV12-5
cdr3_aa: ASGWGQGNNEQF

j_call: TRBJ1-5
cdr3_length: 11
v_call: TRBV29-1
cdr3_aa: SVDWGGGQPQH

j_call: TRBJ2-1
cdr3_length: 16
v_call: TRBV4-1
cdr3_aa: ASSHPLAGAFYYNEQF

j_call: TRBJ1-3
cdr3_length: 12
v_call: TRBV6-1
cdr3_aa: ASSEGTSGNTIY

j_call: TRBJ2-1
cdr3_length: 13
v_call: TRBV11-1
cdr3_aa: ASSLTGFIYNEQF

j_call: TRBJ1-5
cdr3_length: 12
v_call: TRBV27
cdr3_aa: ASSLGQGNQPQH

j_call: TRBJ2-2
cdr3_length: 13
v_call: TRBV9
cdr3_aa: ASSGQGVGAGELF

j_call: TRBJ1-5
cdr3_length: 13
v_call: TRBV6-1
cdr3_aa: ASSERRRSNQPQH

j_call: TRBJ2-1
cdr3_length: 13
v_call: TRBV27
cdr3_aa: ASSKDRRVVGEQF

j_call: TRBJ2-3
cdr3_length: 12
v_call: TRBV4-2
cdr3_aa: ASSPGLDTDTQY